This TCR beta chain was found in a study of T cells after yellow fever vaccination. Regarding the study as a whole: A small share of clonotypes appeared in both CD4 and CD8 compartments. Subsequent booster samples again held most clones from primary vaccination (96% CD4, about 90% CD8).

Looked up from germline, CDR1 is SNHLY and CDR2 is FYNNEI. V lost 5 bases and J lost 6; bases outside the gene matches: 9. This CDR3 region has 15 residues. This clonotype was picked up many times. Its antigen is currently unknown. TCRdb recomputed calls from the 5' RACE reads with MiXCR, one row per CDR3 protein. This sample has under 200,000 distinct CDR3 sequences; approximately 10% occur once, and the top ten carry about 38%. The chain couples TRBV2 to TRBJ2-7; 11 bases agree with TRBD2. Material: CD8+ T cells sorted from PBMCs, obtained 15 days after the yellow fever booster vaccination. This clonotype originated in a man between 18 and 29 years old who received the YFV17D yellow fever vaccine. The CDR3 sequence: CASSPTSGGRSEQYF. The CDR3 DNA is TGTGCCAGCAGTCCTACTAGCGGGGGCCGCTCCGAGCAGTACTTC.